These 10 T cell receptor beta chains came from one sample sequenced in a study of CD8 T cells in Susac syndrome. An input of about 0.45 to 1 ug of RNA was subjected to reverse transcription using random hexamers. Each CDR3 protein is one row after TCRdb ran MiXCR on the immunoSEQ multiplex PCR reads. The sample lists approximately 80,000 distinct CDR3 sequences, approximately 93% occurring once. Sequenced: CD8+ T cells from PBMCs. The source of these receptors is a human donor with Susac syndrome.

The CDR3 spells CSALTTARDRESPLHF. In nucleotides, the CDR3 is TGCAGTGCTCTCACTACAGCCCGGGACAGGGAGTCACCCCTCCACTTT. This chain links TRBV20-1 with TRBJ1-6; 9 bases align to TRBD1. Unmatched junction bases numbered 15, after V lost 5 bases and J lost 10 bases. CDR1 is DFQATT, CDR2 SNEGSKA, per germline (reference sequence). CDR3 length: 16 residues.

This clonotype occurred once. J is TRBJ2-1 and V is TRBV7-2; D is uncertain. The CDR3 loop spans 12 amino acids. Germline lookup yields CDR1 SGHTA and CDR2 FQGNSA. With 2 bases removed from V and 9 bases from J, the gap between germline ends came to 8 bases. The CDR3 DNA follows: TGTGCCAGCAGCTTATTACCGTCTGAGCAGTTCTTC. Its translation is CASSLLPSEQFF. Complete variable domain (other parts from reference TRBV7-2 and TRBJ2-1): GAGVSQSPSNKVTEKGKDVELRCDPISGHTALYWYRQSLGQGLEFLIYFQGNSAPDKSGLPSDRFSAERTGGSVSTLTIQRTQQEDSAVYLCASSLLPSEQFFGPGTRLTVL.

The chain employs TRBV7-6 and TRBJ2-5, with 8 positions matching TRBD2. The ends lost 6 bases at V and 2 bases at J; junction bases unmatched: 8. This CDR3 comprises 15 residues. Germline V gene data show CDR1 as SGHVS and CDR2 as FNYEAQ. DNA of the CDR3: TGTGCCAGCAGAGTGGCGGGGGGCCGACAAGAGACCCAGTACTTC. Its translation is CASRVAGGRQETQYF.

The rearrangement uses TRBV7-9 and TRBJ2-4, with D tentatively TRBD1 (6 bases). This CDR3 has 15 residues. Trimming removed 2 bases from V and 1 base from J, with 9 bases in between. Germline V lookup: CDR1 SEHNR, CDR2 FQNEAQ (reference sequence). The CDR3 loop reads CASSLTGFAKNIQYF. The CDR3 DNA sequence: TGTGCCAGCAGCTTAACAGGGTTTGCCAAAAACATTCAGTACTTC.

This chain links TRBV6-2 or TRBV6-3 with TRBJ2-1; 7 bases are shared with TRBD2. Germline loops: CDR1 MNHEY, CDR2 SVGEGT. The V segment lost 7 bases and the J segment 2 bases; nucleotides outside the gene matches: 8. This CDR3 has 15 amino acids. In DNA, the CDR3 is TGTGCCAGCACCCCCCGGGGGGATGCCTACAATGAGCAGTTCTTC. Amino acid sequence: CASTPRGDAYNEQFF.

The CDR3 coding sequence is TGTGCCACCAGTGACAAGGACGGGAGAATTCAGTACTTC. Amino acid sequence: CATSDKDGRIQYF. This chain links TRBV24-1 with TRBJ2-4; TRBD2 might be the D (6 bases). The CDR3 extends over 13 amino acids. Germline values: CDR1 KGHDR, CDR2 SFDVKD. Trimming took off 4 bases at V and 10 bases at J, with 13 bases between the two ends.

This chain connects TRBV6-5 to TRBJ1-2; D gene unclear. The V end was cut by 6 bases, the J end by 0 bases, with 8 bases between. The CDR3 runs to 13 residues. Germline loops: CDR1 MNHEY, CDR2 SVGAGI. The CDR3 loop reads CASRDGSNYGYTF. CDR3 coding DNA: TGTGCCAGCAGGGACGGATCTAACTATGGCTACACCTTC.

This clonotype is a singleton in its sample. V and J are TRBV28 and TRBJ1-6; D not certain. Germline CDR1 and CDR2: MDHEN and SYDVKM. CDR3 length equals 14 residues. Trimming stripped 7 bases from V and 7 bases from J, with 14 bases between. In DNA, the CDR3 is TGTGCCAGCACCTCCTGGGCGGGGAATTCACCCCTCCACTTT. Translation: CASTSWAGNSPLHF.

The V call is TRBV28, the J call TRBJ2-2; D remains unclear. The germline V gene has CDR1 MDHEN and CDR2 SYDVKM. V shed 3 bases and J shed 4 bases, with 6 bases lying between them. The CDR3 totals 13 residues. The CDR3 DNA is TGTGCCAGCAGTTTGAGTCTCACCGGGGAGCTGTTTTTT. Amino acids: CASSLSLTGELFF.

This chain links TRBV20-1 with TRBJ2-7, with D possibly being TRBD1 (5 bases). The length of the CDR3 is 16 residues. Germline CDR1 and CDR2: DFQATT and SNEGSKA (reference sequence). Trimming left V 0 bases short and J 2 bases short, with 17 bases between. CDR3 sequence reads: CSARDVSTRETYEQYF. DNA for the CDR3: TGCAGTGCTAGAGATGTTTCGACCAGGGAAACCTACGAGCAGTACTTC.